Sequencing of this T cell receptor (beta chain) was carried out in a study of blood T cell repertoires in COVID-19. About the research overall: The cDNA or gDNA used as material had been derived from T cells, B-cell-depleted T cells, or PBMCs.

Per germline, CDR1 SQVTM and CDR2 ANQGSEA. The CDR3 contains 11 residues. Unmatched junction bases numbered 5, after V lost 7 bases and J lost 8 bases. Some clones are missing from TCRdb's copy, which holds only in-frame ones; the method was immunoSEQ multiplex PCR. The sample records fewer than 250,000 clones, roughly 80% being singletons. As concerns this clone: The same CDR3 arises from other DNA sequences in this sample as well.

Sample: peripheral blood. This chain uses TRBV29-1 with TRBJ1-2, with TRBD1 identical over 9 bases. The clonotype was recovered from an elderly woman with acute or convalescent COVID-19. CDR3 nucleotides: TGCAGCGGAAGGACAGGGGACGGCTACACCTTC. Translated: CSGRTGDGYTF.